The present entry profiles one TCR beta chain with its context. The specificity of this receptor is unknown. Per-nucleotide qualities are absent, and no much larger clonotype sits a single base away. This specimen belongs to a study of technical replicates of blood from a handful of donors (dated by TCRdb to about 2017). The library was obtained by the immunoSEQ multiplex PCR assay. TCRdb's version of the immuneACCESS table is confined to in-frame rearrangements and falls short of the full clone set. An unresolved V gene accounts for under half of the shortfall where checked; the remainder is of unknown origin. Across this sample there are about 94,000 clones, with about 95% seen only once. The ten largest make up 0.2% to 0.25% of the sample. The germline V gene supplies CDR1 MGHRA and CDR2 YSYEKL. The V end gives up 3 bases and the J end 7 bases, leaving 12 bases in the junction not matched to a gene. The CDR3 spans 18 residues, from the cysteine through the phenylalanine. Left in the record is the CDR3 DNA by itself, 54 bases read in frame from the first base.

Sequencing was done on a sample of T cells isolated from PBMCs. This clonotype was obtained from a human donor in good health. The chain employs TRBV4-1 and TRBJ2-1; a stretch of 13 junction bases matches TRBD2. The sequenced DNA is TGCGCCAGCAGCCACGGGACTAGCGGGAACACCAGGAGTAATGAGCAGTTCTTC. The translation is CASSHGTSGNTRSNEQFF.